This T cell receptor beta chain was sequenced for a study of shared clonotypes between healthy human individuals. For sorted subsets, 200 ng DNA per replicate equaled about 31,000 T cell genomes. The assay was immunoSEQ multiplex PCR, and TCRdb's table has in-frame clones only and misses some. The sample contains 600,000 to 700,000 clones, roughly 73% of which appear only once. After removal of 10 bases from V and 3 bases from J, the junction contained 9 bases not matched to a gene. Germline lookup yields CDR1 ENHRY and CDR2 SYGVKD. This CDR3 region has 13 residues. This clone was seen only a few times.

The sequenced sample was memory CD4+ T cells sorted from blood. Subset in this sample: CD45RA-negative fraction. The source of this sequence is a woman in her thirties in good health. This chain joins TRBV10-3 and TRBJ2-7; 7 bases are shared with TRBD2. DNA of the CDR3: TGTGCCACCAAAACTAGCGCGGACTACGAGCAGTACTTC. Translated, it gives CATKTSADYEQYF.